This T cell receptor beta chain was sequenced for a study of shared clonotypes between healthy human individuals. Background on the study: CD4 naive and CD4 memory each took three plates per donor, while CD8 naive took two and CD8 memory one.

Germline CDR1 MNHEY, CDR2 SMNVEV (reference sequence). Trimming removed 7 bases from V and 4 bases from J, with 13 bases in between. This CDR3 spans 13 amino acids. This clone was observed many times. In the authors' methods: As immunoSEQ supplied junction-only sequences (without quality scores), filtering differed. Some clones are missing from TCRdb's copy, which holds only in-frame ones; the method was immunoSEQ multiplex PCR. The V and J calls and clone size are taken from that table; D and trimming were inferred from the DNA. The sample lists approximately 2.5 million clones; over 85% were seen once.

The chain has TRBV27 and TRBJ1-1; D is unclear. The receptor was derived from a man aged 18-30 years in good health. Some clones in this sample may be carry-over from other donors' samples. The sequencing sample was made of naive CD4+ T cells from PBMCs. Subset noted: CD45RA+ positively selected. The CDR3 DNA reads TGTGCCAGCACCCGCCCAGGTAGCACTGAAGCTTTCTTT. Amino acid sequence: CASTRPGSTEAFF.